This T cell receptor beta chain was sequenced for a study of blood T cell repertoires in COVID-19. Study-level information: Samples of COVID-19 (acute and convalescent) were obtained from the United States, Italy and Spain. Nucleic acid was either cDNA or gDNA, and it came from T cells, B-cell-depleted T cells, or PBMCs.

In its sample, this clone was seen once. Original analysis: Estimated nucleated cell counts came from reference gene primer amplification. Produced via immunoSEQ multiplex PCR; TCRdb's table is partial and in-frame only. Clone size and the V and J calls come from that table; the DNA yielded D and trimming. The table records approximately 150,000 clones, approximately 90% of them present only once. V lost 5 bases, J lost 3 bases, and 3 bases stayed unmatched. Germline V CDR1 and CDR2: SGHDT, YYEEEE. CDR3 size: 14 residues. This clonotype originated in a woman aged 55-70 years who had recovered from COVID-19. The V gene is TRBV5-6, the J gene TRBJ2-2, with 8 bases matching TRBD1. Source material: peripheral blood. CDR3 sequence: CASRPTGDTGELFF. The CDR3 DNA follows: TGTGCCAGCAGACCGACAGGGGACACCGGGGAGCTGTTTTTT.